Described below is a single T cell receptor (beta chain) sequence and its context. Its antigen remains unknown. Other nucleotide sequences in the sample specify the same CDR3. The sample originates from a study of T cell responses to AZD1222 COVID-19 vaccine. Assay used: immunoSEQ multiplex PCR; TCRdb lists only in-frame clones, some missing. Of some 110,000 clones in the sample, 80% to 90% are singletons; the top ten hold about 4%. Germline CDR1 is MNHEY and CDR2 is SVGEGT. The germline V and J ends were trimmed by 2 bases and 2 bases, with 7 bases remaining between them. The length of the CDR3 is 15 residues. Findings and caveats of the study: Donors were mostly white British, more females; clonal diversity possibly underestimated. Spike-spanning, vaccine-associated CD4 TCRs were dominant at 160-218 and 743-854. In all cases, repertoires were sampled only after the peak T cell response.

Sequencing used peripheral blood, obtained on day 0 of MenACWY control vaccination. The V gene is TRBV6-2 or TRBV6-3, the J gene TRBJ2-6; D is perhaps TRBD2 (6 bases). The receptor was isolated from an adult in good health. The CDR3 sequence: CASSYGGTGANVLTF. The CDR3 nucleotides are TGTGCCAGCAGTTACGGGGGGACTGGGGCCAACGTCCTGACTTTC.